The 5 T cell receptor beta chains in this list originate from one sample, sequenced in a study of CD8 T cells in Susac syndrome. Random hexamers served to reverse transcribe roughly 0.45 to 1 ug RNA. Using its own MiXCR run on the immunoSEQ multiplex PCR reads, TCRdb lists one record per CDR3 protein. The sample yields some 190,000 distinct CDR3 sequences, 85% to 95% seen once. Material: CD4+ T cells from PBMCs. The source is a human donor in good health.

V is TRBV18 and J is TRBJ1-5; no firm D call. V gave up 3 bases and J gave up 8 bases, with 8 bases separating them. Germline CDR1 reads KGHSH; CDR2 reads LQKENI. This CDR3 has 12 amino acids. For the CDR3, the DNA is TGTGCCAGCTCACCTTCTCGAGAGCCCCAGCATTTT. Protein sequence: CASSPSREPQHF.

The J gene is TRBJ2-7, the V gene TRBV12-3 or TRBV12-4, with D unclear. V lost 1 base to trimming and J lost 5 bases, with 12 bases between them. The CDR3 has 14 amino acids. The DNA for the CDR3 is TGTGCCAGCAGTTTAGAGGGCAGGTCGGACGAGCAGTACTTC. It encodes CASSLEGRSDEQYF.

The chain uses TRBV20-1 and TRBJ2-7, with TRBD2 identical over 7 bases. Germline trimming cut 1 base from V and 1 base from J; bases unmatched to any gene: 7. Germline V gene lookup returns CDR1 DFQATT and CDR2 SNEGSKA (reference sequence). The CDR3 has 15 amino acids. CDR3 DNA: TGCAGTGCTAGAGGGGGCGGGAGTGGGTCCTACGAGCAGTACGTC. This sequence encodes CSARGGGSGSYEQYV.

The chain employs TRBV18 and TRBJ2-7; TRBD1 is a possible D gene (5 bases). The germline V gene encodes CDR1 KGHSH and CDR2 LQKENI. V lost 1 base to trimming and J lost 0 bases, with 13 bases between them. This CDR3 comprises 16 residues. CDR3 coding DNA: TGTGCCAGCTCACCACTCTTACAGGCCCACTCCTACGAGCAGTACTTC. Its protein product is CASSPLLQAHSYEQYF.

The chain joins TRBV11-3 to TRBJ2-3; D gene ambiguous. This CDR3 spans 13 amino acids. Trimming removed 4 bases from V and 4 bases from J, with 9 bases in between. Germline lookup yields CDR1 SGHNT and CDR2 YENEEA. CDR3 protein: CASSSRFPDTQYF. For the CDR3, the DNA is TGTGCCAGCAGCTCCAGGTTTCCAGATACGCAGTATTTT.